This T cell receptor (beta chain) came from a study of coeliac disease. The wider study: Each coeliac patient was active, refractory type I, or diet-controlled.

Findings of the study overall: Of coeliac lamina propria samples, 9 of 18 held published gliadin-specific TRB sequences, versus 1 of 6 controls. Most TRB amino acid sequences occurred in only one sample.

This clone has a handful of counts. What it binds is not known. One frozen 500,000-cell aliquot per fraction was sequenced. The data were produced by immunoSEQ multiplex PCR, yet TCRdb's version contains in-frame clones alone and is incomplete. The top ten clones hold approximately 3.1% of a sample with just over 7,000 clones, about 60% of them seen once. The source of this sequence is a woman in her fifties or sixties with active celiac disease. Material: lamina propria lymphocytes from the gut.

The DNA for the CDR3 is TGCGCCAGCAGCTTGATGGCAGGGGCCCGGACTAACTATGGCTACACCTTC. Encoded protein: CASSLMAGARTNYGYTF. The chain uses TRBV5-1 and TRBJ1-2; D is perhaps TRBD1 (6 bases). The V gene's germline CDR1 is SGHRS and CDR2 YFSETQ. This CDR3 is 17 amino acids long. The V end lost 1 base, the J end lost 0 bases, and 16 bases lay between the germline ends.